This T cell receptor beta chain was profiled in a study of neurological immune-mediated disorders. Study in general: The multiple sclerosis group of around 35 included approximately 30 relapsing-remitting and 3 secondary progressive patients.

This clonotype was counted ten times or more. V was cut by 3 bases and J by 0 bases, with 11 bases left in between. This CDR3 comprises 14 residues. The V gene's germline CDR1 is DFQATT and CDR2 SNEGSKA (reference sequence). TCRdb re-derived calls from the 5' RACE reads in MiXCR, one entry per CDR3 protein. The repertoire holds roughly 17,000 distinct CDR3 sequences, with about 2.6% as singletons. The sequenced material came from PBMCs. The rearrangement uses TRBV20-1 and TRBJ1-2; no firm D call. The sequence was collected from a woman between 18 and 29 years old with multiple sclerosis. CDR3: CSASRGLSNYGYTF. CDR3 bases: TGCAGTGCTAGCCGAGGACTCTCTAACTATGGCTACACCTTC.